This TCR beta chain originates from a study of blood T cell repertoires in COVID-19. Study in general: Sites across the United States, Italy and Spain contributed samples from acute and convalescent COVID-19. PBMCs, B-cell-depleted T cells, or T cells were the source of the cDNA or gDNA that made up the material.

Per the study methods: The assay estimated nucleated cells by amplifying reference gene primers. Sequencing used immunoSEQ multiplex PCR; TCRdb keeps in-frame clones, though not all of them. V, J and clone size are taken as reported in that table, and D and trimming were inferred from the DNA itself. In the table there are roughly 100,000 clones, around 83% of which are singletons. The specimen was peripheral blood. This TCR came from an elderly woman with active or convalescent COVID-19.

In DNA form, the CDR3 reads TGTGCCAGCAGCTTGGACTATGGGACAGGGAACACAGATACGCAGTATTTT. Translating it yields CASSLDYGTGNTDTQYF. V gene TRBV5-6 combines with J gene TRBJ2-3, with 9 bases that match TRBD1. Germline V lookup: CDR1 SGHDT, CDR2 YYEEEE. This CDR3 region has 17 residues. V shed 0 bases, J shed 2 bases, and the junction held 7 bases outside the gene matches.